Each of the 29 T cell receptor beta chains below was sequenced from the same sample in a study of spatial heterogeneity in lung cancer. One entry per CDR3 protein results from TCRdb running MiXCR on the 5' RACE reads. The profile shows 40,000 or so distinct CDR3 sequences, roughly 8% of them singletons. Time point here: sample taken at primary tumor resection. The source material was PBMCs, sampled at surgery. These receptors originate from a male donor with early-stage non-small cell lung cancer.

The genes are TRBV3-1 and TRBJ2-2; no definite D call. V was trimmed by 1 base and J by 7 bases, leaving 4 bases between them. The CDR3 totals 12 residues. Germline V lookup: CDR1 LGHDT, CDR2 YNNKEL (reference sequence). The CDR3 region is CASSQAVGELFF. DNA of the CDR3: TGTGCCAGCAGCCAAGCTGTCGGGGAGCTGTTTTTT.

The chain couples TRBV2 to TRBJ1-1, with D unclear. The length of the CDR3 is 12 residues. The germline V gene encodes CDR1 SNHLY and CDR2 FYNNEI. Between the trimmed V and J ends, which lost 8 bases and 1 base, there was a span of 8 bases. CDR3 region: CASGVKNTEAFF. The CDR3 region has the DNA TGTGCCAGCGGAGTTAAGAACACTGAAGCTTTCTTT.

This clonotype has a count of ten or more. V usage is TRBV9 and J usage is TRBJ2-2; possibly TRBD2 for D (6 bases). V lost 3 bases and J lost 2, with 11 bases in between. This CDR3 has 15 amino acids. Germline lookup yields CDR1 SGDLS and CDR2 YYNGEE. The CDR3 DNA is TGTGCCAGCAGCGAGCTAGCGCCCAACACCGGGGAGCTGTTTTTT. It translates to CASSELAPNTGELFF. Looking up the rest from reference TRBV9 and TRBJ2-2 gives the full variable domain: DSGVTQTPKHLITATGQRVTLRCSPRSGDLSVYWYQQSLDQGLQFLIQYYNGEERAKGNILERFSAQQFPDLHSELNLSSLELGDSALYFCASSELAPNTGELFFGEGSRLTVL.

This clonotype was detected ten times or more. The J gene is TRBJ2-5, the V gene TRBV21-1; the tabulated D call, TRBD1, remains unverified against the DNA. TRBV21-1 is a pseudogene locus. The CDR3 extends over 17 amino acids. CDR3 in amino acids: CASSKGGVTGVQETQYF. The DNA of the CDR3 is TGTGCCAGCAGCAAAGGAGGGGTAACAGGGGTCCAAGAGACCCAGTACTTC.

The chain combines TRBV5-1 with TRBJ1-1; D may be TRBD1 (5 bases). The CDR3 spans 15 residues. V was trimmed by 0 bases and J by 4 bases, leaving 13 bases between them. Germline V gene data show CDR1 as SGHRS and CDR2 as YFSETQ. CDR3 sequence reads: CASSLARVKTTEAFF. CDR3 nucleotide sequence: TGCGCCAGCAGCTTGGCCAGGGTCAAAACCACTGAAGCTTTCTTT. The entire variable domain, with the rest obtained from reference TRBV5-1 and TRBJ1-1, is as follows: KAGVTQTPRYLIKTRGQQVTLSCSPISGHRSVSWYQQTPGQGLQFLFEYFSETQRNKGNFPGRFSGRQFSNSRSEMNVSTLELGDSALYLCASSLARVKTTEAFFGQGTRLTVV.

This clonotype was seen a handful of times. CDR3 nucleotide sequence: TGTGCCAGCAGCTTACAACAGGACTACGAGCAGTACTTC. Amino acid sequence: CASSLQQDYEQYF. This chain links TRBV7-2 with TRBJ2-7, with D possibly TRBD1 on 5 matching bases. Per germline, CDR1 SGHTA and CDR2 FQGNSA. The CDR3 has 13 residues. V dropped 2 bases and J dropped 3 bases, with 8 bases sitting between them.

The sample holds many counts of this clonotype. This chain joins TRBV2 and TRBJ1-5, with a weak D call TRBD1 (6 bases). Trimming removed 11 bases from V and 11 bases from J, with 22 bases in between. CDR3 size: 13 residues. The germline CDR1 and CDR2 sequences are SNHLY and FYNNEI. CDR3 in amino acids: CASQWDTGNSQHF. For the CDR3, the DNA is TGTGCCTCTCAGTGGGACACAGGAAATTCCCAGCATTTT.

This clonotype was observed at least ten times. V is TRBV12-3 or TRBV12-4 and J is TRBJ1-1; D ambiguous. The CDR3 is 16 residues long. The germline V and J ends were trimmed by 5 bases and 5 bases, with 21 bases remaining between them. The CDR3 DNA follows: TGTGCCAGCAGTCCCGGAGGTGTGTTGAAGAAAACTGAAGCTTTCTTT. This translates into CASSPGGVLKKTEAFF.

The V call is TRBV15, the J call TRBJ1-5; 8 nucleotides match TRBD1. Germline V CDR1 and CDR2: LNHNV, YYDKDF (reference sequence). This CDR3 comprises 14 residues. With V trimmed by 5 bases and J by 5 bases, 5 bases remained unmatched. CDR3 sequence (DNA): TGTGCCACCAGCTTACGACAGGGGTATCAGCCCCAGCATTTT. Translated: CATSLRQGYQPQHF.

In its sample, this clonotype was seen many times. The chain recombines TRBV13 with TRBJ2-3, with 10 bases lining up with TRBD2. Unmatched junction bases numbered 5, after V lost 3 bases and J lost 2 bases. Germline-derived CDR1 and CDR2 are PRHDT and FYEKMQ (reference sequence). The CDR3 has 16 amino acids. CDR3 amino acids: CASSLLAGADTDTQYF. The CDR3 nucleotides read TGTGCCAGCAGCTTGCTAGCGGGAGCTGACACAGATACGCAGTATTTT.

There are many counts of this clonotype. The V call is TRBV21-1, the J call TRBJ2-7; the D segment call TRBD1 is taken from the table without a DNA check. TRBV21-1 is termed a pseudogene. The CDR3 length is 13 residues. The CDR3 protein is CASSRQTRTEQYV. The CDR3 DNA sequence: TGTGCCAGCAGCAGACAGACACGGACCGAGCAGTACGTC.

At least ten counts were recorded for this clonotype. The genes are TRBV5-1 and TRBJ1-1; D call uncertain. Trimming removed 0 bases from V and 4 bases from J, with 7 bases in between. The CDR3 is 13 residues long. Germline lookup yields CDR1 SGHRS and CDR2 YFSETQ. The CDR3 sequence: CASSLESSTEAFF. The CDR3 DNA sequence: TGCGCCAGCAGCTTGGAAAGCAGCACTGAAGCTTTCTTT.

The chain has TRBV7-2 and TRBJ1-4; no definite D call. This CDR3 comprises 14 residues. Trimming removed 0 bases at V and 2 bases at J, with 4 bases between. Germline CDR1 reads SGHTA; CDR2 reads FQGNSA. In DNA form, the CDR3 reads TGTGCCAGCAGCTTAGCGTCCACTAATGAAAAACTGTTTTTT. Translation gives CASSLASTNEKLFF.

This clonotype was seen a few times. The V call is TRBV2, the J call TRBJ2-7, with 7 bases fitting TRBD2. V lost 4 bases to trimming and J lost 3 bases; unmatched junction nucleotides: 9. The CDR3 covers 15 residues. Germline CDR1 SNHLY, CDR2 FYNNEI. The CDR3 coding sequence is TGTGCCAGCAGTGCTGAGCTAGCGGAAATCTACGAGCAGTACGTC. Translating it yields CASSAELAEIYEQYV.

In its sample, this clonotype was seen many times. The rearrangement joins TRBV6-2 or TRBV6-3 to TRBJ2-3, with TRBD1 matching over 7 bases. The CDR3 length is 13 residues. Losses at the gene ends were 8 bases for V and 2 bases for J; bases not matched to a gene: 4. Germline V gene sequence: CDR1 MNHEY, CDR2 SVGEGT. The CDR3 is CASQGQPTDTQYF. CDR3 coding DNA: TGTGCCAGCCAGGGACAGCCCACAGATACGCAGTATTTT.

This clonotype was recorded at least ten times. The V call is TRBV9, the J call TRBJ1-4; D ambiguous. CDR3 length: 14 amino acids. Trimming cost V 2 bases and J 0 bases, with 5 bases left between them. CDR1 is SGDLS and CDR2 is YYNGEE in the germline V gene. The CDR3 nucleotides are TGTGCCAGCAGCGTTACCGCAACTAATGAAAAACTGTTTTTT. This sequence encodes CASSVTATNEKLFF.

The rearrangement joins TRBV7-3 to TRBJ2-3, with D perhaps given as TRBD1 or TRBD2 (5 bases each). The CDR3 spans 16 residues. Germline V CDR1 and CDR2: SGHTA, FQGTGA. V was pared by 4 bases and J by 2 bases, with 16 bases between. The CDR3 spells CASSSGRSLITDTQYF. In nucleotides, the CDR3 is TGTGCCAGCAGCTCGGGGCGGTCCCTAATCACAGATACGCAGTATTTT.

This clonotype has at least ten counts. The CDR3 sequence: CASSTSSEQYV. The CDR3 DNA reads as TGTGCCAGCTCAACCTCTAGCGAGCAGTACGTC. V gene TRBV6-2 or TRBV6-3 combines with J gene TRBJ2-7, with unresolved D. Per germline, CDR1 MNHEY and CDR2 SVGEGT. The germline V and J ends were trimmed by 8 bases and 6 bases, with 11 bases remaining between them. The CDR3 runs 11 residues.

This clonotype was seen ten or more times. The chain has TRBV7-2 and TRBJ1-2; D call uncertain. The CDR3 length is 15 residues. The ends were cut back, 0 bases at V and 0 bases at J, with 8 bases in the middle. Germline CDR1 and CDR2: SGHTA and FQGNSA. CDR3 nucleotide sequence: TGTGCCAGCAGCTTAGCGCACGGATCTAACTATGGCTACACCTTC. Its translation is CASSLAHGSNYGYTF.

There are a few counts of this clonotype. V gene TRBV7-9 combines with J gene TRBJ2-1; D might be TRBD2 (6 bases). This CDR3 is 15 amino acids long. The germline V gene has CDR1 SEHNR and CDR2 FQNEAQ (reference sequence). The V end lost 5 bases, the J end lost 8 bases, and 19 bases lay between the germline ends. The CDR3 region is CASSRTNGPRDEQFF. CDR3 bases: TGTGCCAGCAGCCGGACTAACGGCCCCCGGGATGAGCAGTTCTTC.

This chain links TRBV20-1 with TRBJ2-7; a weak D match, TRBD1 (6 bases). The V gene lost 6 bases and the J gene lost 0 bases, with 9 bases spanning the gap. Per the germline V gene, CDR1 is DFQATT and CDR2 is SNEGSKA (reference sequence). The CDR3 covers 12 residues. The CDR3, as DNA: TGCAGTGCCCGGGACAACTCCTACGAGCAGTACGTC. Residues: CSARDNSYEQYV.

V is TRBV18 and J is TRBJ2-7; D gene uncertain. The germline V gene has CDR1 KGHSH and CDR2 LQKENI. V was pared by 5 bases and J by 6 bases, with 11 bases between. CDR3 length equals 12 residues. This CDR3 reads CASSETEGEQYV. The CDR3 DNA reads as TGTGCCAGCTCAGAAACGGAAGGCGAGCAGTACGTC.

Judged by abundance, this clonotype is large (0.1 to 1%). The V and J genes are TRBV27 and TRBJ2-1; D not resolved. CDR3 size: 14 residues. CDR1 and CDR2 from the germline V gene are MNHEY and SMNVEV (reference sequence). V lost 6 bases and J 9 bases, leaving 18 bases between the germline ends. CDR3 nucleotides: TGTGCCAGCAGCCTGGGTAGCTCCCCTCGTGAGCAGTTCTTC. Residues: CASSLGSSPREQFF.

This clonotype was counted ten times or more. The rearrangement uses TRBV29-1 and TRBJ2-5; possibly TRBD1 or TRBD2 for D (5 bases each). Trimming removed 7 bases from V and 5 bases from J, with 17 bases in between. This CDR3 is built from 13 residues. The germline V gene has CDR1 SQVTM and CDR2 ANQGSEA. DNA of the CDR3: TGCAGCGCTATAATCCAGGGCGGGGAGACCCAGTACTTC. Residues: CSAIIQGGETQYF.

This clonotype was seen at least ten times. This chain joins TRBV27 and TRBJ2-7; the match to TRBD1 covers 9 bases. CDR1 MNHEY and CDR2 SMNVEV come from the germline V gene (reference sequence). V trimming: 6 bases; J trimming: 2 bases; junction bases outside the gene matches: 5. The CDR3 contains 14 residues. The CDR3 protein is CASRPGQGPYEQYF. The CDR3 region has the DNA TGTGCCAGCAGACCGGGACAGGGTCCCTACGAGCAGTACTTC.

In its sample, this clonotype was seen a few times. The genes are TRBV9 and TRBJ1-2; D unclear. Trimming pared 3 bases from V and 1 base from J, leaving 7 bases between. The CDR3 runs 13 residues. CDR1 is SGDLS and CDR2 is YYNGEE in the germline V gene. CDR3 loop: CASSGTVNYGYTF. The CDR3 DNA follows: TGTGCCAGCAGCGGAACCGTTAACTATGGCTACACCTTC.

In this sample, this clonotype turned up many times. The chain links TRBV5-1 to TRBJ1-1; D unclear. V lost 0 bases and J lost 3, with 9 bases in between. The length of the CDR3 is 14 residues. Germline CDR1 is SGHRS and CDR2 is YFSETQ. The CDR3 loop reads CASSLGAADTEAFF. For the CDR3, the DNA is TGCGCCAGCAGCTTGGGGGCTGCTGACACTGAAGCTTTCTTT.

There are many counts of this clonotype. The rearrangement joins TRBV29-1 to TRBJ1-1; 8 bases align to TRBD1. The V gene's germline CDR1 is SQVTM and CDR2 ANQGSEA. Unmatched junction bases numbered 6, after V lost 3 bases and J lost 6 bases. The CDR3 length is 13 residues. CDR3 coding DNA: TGCAGCGTTGACAGGGGGCCTGGCGCTGAAGCTTTCTTT. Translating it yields CSVDRGPGAEAFF.

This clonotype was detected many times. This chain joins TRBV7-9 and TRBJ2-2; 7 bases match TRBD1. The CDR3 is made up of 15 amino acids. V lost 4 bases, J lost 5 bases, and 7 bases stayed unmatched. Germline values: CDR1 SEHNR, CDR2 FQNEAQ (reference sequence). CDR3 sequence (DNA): TGTGCCAGCAGCTGGACAGGCCGCGGGACCGGGGAGCTGTTTTTT. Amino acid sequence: CASSWTGRGTGELFF. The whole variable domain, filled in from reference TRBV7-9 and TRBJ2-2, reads DTGVSQNPRHKITKRGQNVTFRCDPISEHNRLYWYRQTLGQGPEFLTYFQNEAQLEKSRLLSDRFSAERPKGSFSTLEIQRTEQGDSAMYLCASSWTGRGTGELFFGEGSRLTVL.